The sequence of this TCR beta chain was determined in a study of early T cells in non-severe SARS-CoV-2 infection. TCRdb recomputed calls from the 5' RACE reads with MiXCR, one row per CDR3 protein. This table has about 30,000 distinct CDR3 sequences, about 5% appearing once. Germline lookup yields CDR1 SGHTA and CDR2 FQGNSA. The V gene end was trimmed by 1 base and the J gene end by 3 bases; junction bases not matched to a gene: 4. The CDR3 contains 15 residues. The receptor's source is an adult who was a healthcare worker with PCR-confirmed SARS-CoV-2 infection or an uninfected control (not recorded which). The material sequenced was whole blood. The chain joins TRBV7-2 to TRBJ2-5, with 8 bases that match TRBD2. CDR3 DNA: TGTGCCAGCAGCTTAGGCGGGAGGAGGGAAGAGACCCAGTACTTC. Encoded protein: CASSLGGRREETQYF.